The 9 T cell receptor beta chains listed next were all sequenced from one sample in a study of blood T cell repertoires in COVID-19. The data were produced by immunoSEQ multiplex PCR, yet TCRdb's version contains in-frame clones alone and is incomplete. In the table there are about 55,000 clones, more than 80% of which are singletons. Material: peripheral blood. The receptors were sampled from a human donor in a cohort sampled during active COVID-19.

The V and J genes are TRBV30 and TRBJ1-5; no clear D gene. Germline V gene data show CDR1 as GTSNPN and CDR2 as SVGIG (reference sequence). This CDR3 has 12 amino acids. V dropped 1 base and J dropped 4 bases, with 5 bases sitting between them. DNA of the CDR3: TGTGCCTGGAGTGCAGGAAATCAGCCCCAGCATTTT. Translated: CAWSAGNQPQHF.

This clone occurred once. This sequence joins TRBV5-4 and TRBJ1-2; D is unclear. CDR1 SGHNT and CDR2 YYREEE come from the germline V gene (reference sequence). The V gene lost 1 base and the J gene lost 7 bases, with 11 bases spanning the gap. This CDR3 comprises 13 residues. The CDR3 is CASSLTGVSGYTF. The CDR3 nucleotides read TGTGCCAGCAGCTTGACCGGGGTTAGTGGCTACACCTTC.

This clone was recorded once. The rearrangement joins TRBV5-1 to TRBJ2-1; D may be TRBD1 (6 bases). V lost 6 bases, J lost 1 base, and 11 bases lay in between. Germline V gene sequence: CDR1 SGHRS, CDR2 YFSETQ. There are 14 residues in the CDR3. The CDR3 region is CASKEQGSYNEQFF. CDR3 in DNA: TGCGCCAGCAAAGAACAGGGTTCCTACAATGAGCAGTTCTTC.

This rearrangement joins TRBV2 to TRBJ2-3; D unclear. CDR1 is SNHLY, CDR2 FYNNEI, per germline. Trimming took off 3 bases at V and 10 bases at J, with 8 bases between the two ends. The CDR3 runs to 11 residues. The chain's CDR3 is CASSEMQAQYF. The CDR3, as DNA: TGTGCCAGCAGTGAGATGCAGGCGCAGTATTTT.

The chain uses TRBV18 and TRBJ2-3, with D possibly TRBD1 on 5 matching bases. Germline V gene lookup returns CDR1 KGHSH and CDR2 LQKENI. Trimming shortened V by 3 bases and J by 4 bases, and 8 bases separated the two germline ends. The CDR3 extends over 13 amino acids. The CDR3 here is CASSPKGSDTQYF. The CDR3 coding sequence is TGTGCCAGCTCACCGAAGGGGTCAGATACGCAGTATTTT. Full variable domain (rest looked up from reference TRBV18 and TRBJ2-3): NAGVMQNPRHLVRRRGQEARLRCSPMKGHSHVYWYRQLPEEGLKFMVYLQKENIIDESGMPKERFSAEFPKEGPSILRIQQVVRGDSAAYFCASSPKGSDTQYFGPGTRLTVL.

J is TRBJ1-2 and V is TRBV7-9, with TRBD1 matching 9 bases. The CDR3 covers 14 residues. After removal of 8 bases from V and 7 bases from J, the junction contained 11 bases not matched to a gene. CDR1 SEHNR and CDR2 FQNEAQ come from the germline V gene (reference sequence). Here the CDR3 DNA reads TGTGCCAGCGGCGATTTCGACAGGGGGGGTGGCTACACCTTC. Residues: CASGDFDRGGGYTF.

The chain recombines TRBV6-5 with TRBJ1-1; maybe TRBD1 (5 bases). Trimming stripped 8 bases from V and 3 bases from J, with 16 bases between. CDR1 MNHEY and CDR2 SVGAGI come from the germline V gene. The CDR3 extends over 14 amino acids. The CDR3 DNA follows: TGTGCCAGCTGCTCAAGGGGCAGAGACACTGAAGCTTTCTTT. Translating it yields CASCSRGRDTEAFF.

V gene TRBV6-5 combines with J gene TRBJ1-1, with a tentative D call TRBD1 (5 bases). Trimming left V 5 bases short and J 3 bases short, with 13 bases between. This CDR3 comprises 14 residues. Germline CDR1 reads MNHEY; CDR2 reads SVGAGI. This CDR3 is CASSRQYRDTEAFF. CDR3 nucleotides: TGTGCCAGCAGTCGACAGTACCGGGACACTGAAGCTTTCTTT.

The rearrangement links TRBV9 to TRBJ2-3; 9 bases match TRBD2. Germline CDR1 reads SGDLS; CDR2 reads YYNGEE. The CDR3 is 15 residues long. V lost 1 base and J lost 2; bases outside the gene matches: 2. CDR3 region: CASSVLAGPTDTQYF. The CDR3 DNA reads TGTGCCAGCAGCGTACTAGCGGGGCCCACAGATACGCAGTATTTT.